These 25 T cell receptor beta chains were sequenced from one sample in a study of blood T cell repertoires in COVID-19. Method: immunoSEQ multiplex PCR; TCRdb's copy keeps in-frame clones and lacks some. Of 95,000 to 120,000 clones detected, 90% appear once; the ten largest clones hold approximately 4.3%. The sequenced sample consisted of peripheral blood. These receptors were collected from a woman aged 45-65 years with acute or convalescent COVID-19.

The genes are TRBV27 and TRBJ1-2; 8 positions match TRBD1. Germline loops: CDR1 MNHEY, CDR2 SMNVEV (reference sequence). V dropped 8 bases and J dropped 4; count of bases not matched to a gene: 6. The CDR3 length is 13 residues. In DNA form, the CDR3 reads TGTGCCAGCGCTACAGGGGGTATCTATGGCTACACCTTC. This codes for CASATGGIYGYTF.

This clone is a singleton in its sample. The CDR3 nucleotides are TGTGCCAGCTCACCAAACTACGAGGTTTACACTGAAGCTTTCTTT. It codes for CASSPNYEVYTEAFF. This sequence joins TRBV18 and TRBJ1-1; D is undetermined. The germline V and J ends were trimmed by 2 bases and 3 bases, with 13 bases remaining between them. CDR3 length: 15 amino acids. CDR1 is KGHSH and CDR2 is LQKENI in the germline V gene. The variable domain in full, completed from reference TRBV18 and TRBJ1-1, reads NAGVMQNPRHLVRRRGQEARLRCSPMKGHSHVYWYRQLPEEGLKFMVYLQKENIIDESGMPKERFSAEFPKEGPSILRIQQVVRGDSAAYFCASSPNYEVYTEAFFGQGTRLTVV.

J is TRBJ2-1 and V is TRBV6-2 or TRBV6-3; 10 bases are a match to TRBD2. The CDR3 is 15 residues long. Germline values: CDR1 MNHEY, CDR2 SVGEGT. V shed 8 bases and J 4 bases; nucleotides not matched to a gene: 8. CDR3 sequence: CASCPRTSGYNEQFF. CDR3 coding DNA: TGTGCCAGCTGCCCCCGGACTAGCGGATACAATGAGCAGTTCTTC.

V gene TRBV6-5 combines with J gene TRBJ1-2; the D is unclear. The V gene lost 0 bases and the J gene lost 6 bases, with 14 bases spanning the gap. The germline gives CDR1 MNHEY, CDR2 SVGAGI. This CDR3 spans 15 amino acids. The CDR3 loop is CASSYSRVQDHGYTF. In DNA, the CDR3 is TGTGCCAGCAGTTACTCGAGGGTCCAGGATCATGGCTACACCTTC.

This rearrangement joins TRBV12-5 to TRBJ1-5; D is undetermined. Trimming shortened V by 4 bases and J by 4 bases, and 8 bases separated the two germline ends. CDR3 length: 13 amino acids. CDR1 is LGHNT and CDR2 is FRNRAP in the germline V gene. Written as DNA, the CDR3 is TGTGCTAGTGGTTCCCTACAGAATCAGCCCCAGCATTTT. Translated: CASGSLQNQPQHF.

The J gene is TRBJ2-7, the V gene TRBV3-1 (or the pseudogene TRBV3-2); the match to TRBD2 covers 7 bases. The germline gives CDR1 LGHDT, CDR2 YNNKEL (reference sequence). The CDR3 runs 11 residues. Trimming removed 5 bases from V and 7 bases from J; junction bases left unmatched: 2. CDR3 DNA sequence: TGTGCCAGCAGCAACGGGGGGGAGCAGTACTTC. Translated: CASSNGGEQYF.

The rearrangement joins TRBV10-3 to TRBJ2-7; 7 bases fit TRBD2. The CDR3 totals 16 residues. CDR1 is ENHRY and CDR2 is SYGVKD in the germline V gene. With 0 bases clipped from V and 5 bases from J, the junction kept 10 bases outside the gene matches. The CDR3 DNA reads as TGTGCCATCAGTGAGTCGATTGGGACTATCGGCGACGAGCAGTACTTC. This sequence encodes CAISESIGTIGDEQYF.

This sequence joins TRBV10-2 and TRBJ2-6; 7 nucleotides match TRBD1. The CDR3 is made up of 17 amino acids. Germline-derived CDR1 and CDR2 are WSHSY and SAAADI. V lost 6 bases, J lost 0 bases, and 8 bases stayed unmatched. This CDR3 reads CASRDDRVFSGANVLTF. DNA for the CDR3: TGCGCCAGCAGGGATGACAGGGTTTTCTCTGGGGCCAACGTCCTGACTTTC.

CDR3 sequence: CAWNRAQGMNTEAFF. The CDR3 DNA reads TGTGCCTGGAACCGAGCTCAGGGGATGAACACTGAAGCTTTCTTT. The chain has TRBV30 and TRBJ1-1; D may be TRBD1 (6 bases). Germline values: CDR1 GTSNPN, CDR2 SVGIG (reference sequence). V was cut by 4 bases and J by 0 bases, with 15 bases left in between. This CDR3 comprises 15 residues.

The chain has TRBV3-1 (or the pseudogene TRBV3-2) and TRBJ2-7; D gene ambiguous. Germline V gives CDR1 LGHDT, CDR2 YNNKEL (reference sequence). Trimming left V 0 bases short and J 0 bases short, with 6 bases between. The CDR3 is made up of 14 amino acids. In DNA form, the CDR3 reads TGTGCCAGCAGCCAAGACAGGCACTCCTACGAGCAGTACTTC. This encodes CASSQDRHSYEQYF.

This clone has more than one count but fewer than ten. This chain uses TRBV5-5 with TRBJ2-7, with a tentative D call TRBD1 (5 bases). The ends were cut back, 4 bases at V and 9 bases at J, with 17 bases in the middle. The CDR3 sequence is 13 residues long. Germline values: CDR1 SGHKS, CDR2 YYEKEE (reference sequence). CDR3 DNA sequence: TGTGCCAGCAGCCCCCATTTGCAGCAGGGGCAGTACTTC. It is translated as CASSPHLQQGQYF.

The V call is TRBV7-2, the J call TRBJ1-1, with 11 bases aligning to TRBD1. The germline V gene encodes CDR1 SGHTA and CDR2 FQGNSA. CDR3 length: 15 amino acids. Germline trimming cut 5 bases from V and 4 bases from J; bases unmatched to any gene: 6. The CDR3 loop reads CASSQTGTGGTEAFF. The DNA of the CDR3 is TGTGCCAGCAGCCAAACCGGGACAGGGGGCACTGAAGCTTTCTTT.

The CDR3 nucleotides read TGTGCCAGCAGCGTTACAGGGGATGAAAAACTGTTTTTT. It translates to CASSVTGDEKLFF. The chain recombines TRBV11-2 with TRBJ1-4, with 7 bases identical to TRBD1. The CDR3 loop spans 13 amino acids. V dropped 5 bases and J dropped 6; count of bases not matched to a gene: 3. CDR1 is SGHAT and CDR2 is FQNNGV in the germline V gene.

This clone was detected only once. The J gene is TRBJ1-5, the V gene TRBV19, with D possibly being TRBD1 (6 bases). Trimming stripped 6 bases from V and 6 bases from J, with 18 bases between. Germline V gene data show CDR1 as LNHDA and CDR2 as SQIVND (reference sequence). CDR3 size: 15 residues. CDR3 region: CASRGTYPGGQPQHF. CDR3 coding DNA: TGTGCCAGTAGGGGGACATACCCCGGAGGTCAGCCCCAGCATTTT.

This clone was counted once. The rearrangement links TRBV9 to TRBJ2-2; TRBD2 matches 11 bases. Germline V gene data show CDR1 as SGDLS and CDR2 as YYNGEE. The CDR3 is made up of 16 amino acids. The V gene end was trimmed by 3 bases and the J gene end by 1 base; junction bases not matched to a gene: 2. The CDR3: CASSAGTSGNTGELFF. Written as DNA, the CDR3 is TGTGCCAGCAGCGCCGGGACTAGCGGGAACACCGGGGAGCTGTTTTTT.

The genes are TRBV19 and TRBJ1-1, with 9 bases matching TRBD1. From germline, CDR1 is LNHDA and CDR2 SQIVND (reference sequence). J was trimmed by 1 base and V by 6 bases; bases with no gene match: 6. This CDR3 contains 15 residues. Here the CDR3 reads CASRDRGRGNTEAFF. In nucleotides, the CDR3 is TGTGCCAGTAGGGACAGGGGCCGCGGGAACACTGAAGCTTTCTTT.

The chain uses TRBV29-1 and TRBJ2-2, with D possibly TRBD1 on 6 matching bases. The CDR3 extends over 14 amino acids. The ends were cut back, 3 bases at V and 5 bases at J, with 13 bases in the middle. Germline CDR1 SQVTM, CDR2 ANQGSEA. The CDR3 coding sequence is TGCAGCGTTGACAGGGACACATCAACCGGGGAGCTGTTTTTT. It is translated as CSVDRDTSTGELFF.

Judged by abundance, this clone is medium-sized (0.01 to 0.1%). The chain couples TRBV21-1 to TRBJ2-2; whether TRBD2, the table's D call, matches the DNA was not checked. TRBV21-1 counts as a pseudogene. The CDR3 runs 17 residues. The CDR3 nucleotides read TGTGCCAGCACCTTAGGGGGGCTAGCGGGAGCCGTCGGGGAGCTGTTTTTT. Protein sequence: CASTLGGLAGAVGELFF.

This rearrangement joins TRBV28 to TRBJ2-5; no firm D call. The CDR3 runs to 14 residues. The V end lost 3 bases, the J end lost 0 bases, and 8 bases lay between the germline ends. Germline V gene data show CDR1 as MDHEN and CDR2 as SYDVKM. The CDR3 protein is CASSFLADQETQYF. The CDR3 DNA is TGTGCCAGCAGTTTTCTGGCAGACCAAGAGACCCAGTACTTC.

The rearrangement links TRBV5-5 to TRBJ2-7; D perhaps matches TRBD2 (6 bases). The CDR3 is 15 amino acids. In germline, CDR1 is SGHKS, CDR2 YYEKEE (reference sequence). V lost 3 bases to trimming and J lost 0 bases, with 13 bases between them. The CDR3 region has the DNA TGTGCCAGCAGCTCGGCCGGGGGAAACTCCTACGAGCAGTACTTC. It specifies CASSSAGGNSYEQYF.

This chain joins TRBV5-4 and TRBJ2-1; D uncertain. The CDR3 sequence is 15 residues long. Between the trimmed V and J ends, which lost 4 bases and 0 bases, there was a span of 11 bases. CDR1 is SGHNT, CDR2 YYREEE, per germline (reference sequence). In DNA, the CDR3 is TGTGCCAGCAGCCCTACTATTAGCTCCTACAATGAGCAGTTCTTC. Encoded protein: CASSPTISSYNEQFF.

The chain is built from TRBV7-3 and TRBJ2-7; 9 bases map to TRBD2. Germline V gene data show CDR1 as SGHTA and CDR2 as FQGTGA. The CDR3 runs 15 residues. Trimming at V came to 1 base and at J to 1 base, leaving 2 bases not matched to a gene. This CDR3 reads CASSLSLAGSYEQYF. The CDR3 DNA is TGTGCCAGCAGCTTAAGCCTAGCGGGATCCTACGAGCAGTACTTC.

In this sample, this clone turned up once. This sequence joins TRBV11-3 and TRBJ2-2; perhaps TRBD1 as D (6 bases). Germline V CDR1 and CDR2: SGHNT, YENEEA. Between the trimmed V and J ends, which lost 3 bases and 1 base, there was a span of 12 bases. This CDR3 has 16 amino acids. CDR3 loop: CASSFSGQLNTGELFF. The CDR3 nucleotides read TGTGCCAGCAGCTTCTCGGGACAACTGAACACCGGGGAGCTGTTTTTT. Full variable domain (outside the CDR3, taken from reference TRBV11-3 and TRBJ2-2): EAGVVQSPRYKIIEKKQPVAFWCNPISGHNTLYWYLQNLGQGPELLIRYENEEAVDDSQLPKDRFSAERLKGVDSTLKIQPAELGDSAVYLCASSFSGQLNTGELFFGEGSRLTVL.

The V and J genes are TRBV5-1 and TRBJ1-1; 7 bases are shared with TRBD1. This CDR3 comprises 16 residues. After removal of 4 bases from V and 4 bases from J, the junction contained 13 bases not matched to a gene. Germline assignment: CDR1 SGHRS and CDR2 YFSETQ. In nucleotides, the CDR3 is TGCGCCAGCAGCCTAGATCTGGGCCAGGGGGTCACTGAAGCTTTCTTT. Translated, it gives CASSLDLGQGVTEAFF.

The chain couples TRBV3-1 (or the pseudogene TRBV3-2) to TRBJ2-4; weak D call: TRBD2 (6 bases). The CDR3 consists of 20 residues. The germline V gene has CDR1 LGHDT and CDR2 YNNKEL (reference sequence). Trimming took off 2 bases at V and 0 bases at J, with 23 bases between the two ends. The CDR3 region is CASSQFSMDMGGTAKNIQYF. CDR3 DNA: TGTGCCAGCAGCCAATTCTCAATGGACATGGGGGGTACAGCCAAAAACATTCAGTACTTC.